These 30 T cell receptor beta chains were all obtained from the same sample, sequenced in a study of neurological immune-mediated disorders (dated by TCRdb to the late 2010s). Library construction relied on 5' RACE. Sequencing was carried out with an Illumina HiSeq 2500. The public reads were quality trimmed at Q25 with fastp and then assembled into clones with MiXCR by TCRdb, keeping productive beta chains. When rows share a CDR3 protein, they turn into one entry using the most common DNA and genes. The sample includes over 90,000 distinct CDR3 sequences, with 11% observed a single time. Jointly, the top ten make up approximately 3.1% of the sample. The time point tag for this specimen amounts to: longitudinal time-point 3. Sequenced: PBMCs. These TCRs come from a female donor with HTLV-1-associated myelopathy (HAM/TSP).

This clonotype was seen ten or more times. The chain recombines TRBV4-1 with TRBJ1-2; D remains unclear. V lost 4 bases, J lost 2 bases, and 14 bases lay in between. From germline, CDR1 is MGHRA and CDR2 YSYEKL. The CDR3 totals 15 residues. The CDR3 DNA sequence: TGCGCCAGCAGCCGTACTCGGACCGAGAACTATGGCTACACCTTC. It yields the protein CASSRTRTENYGYTF.

This clonotype has just a few counts. V gene TRBV5-1 combines with J gene TRBJ2-3, with D tentatively TRBD2 (6 bases). Germline V gene lookup returns CDR1 SGHRS and CDR2 YFSETQ. Trimming removed 7 bases at V and 2 bases at J, with 20 bases between. The CDR3 is 16 residues long. This CDR3 is CASRSGGFGDTDTQYF. The DNA for the CDR3 is TGCGCCAGCCGAAGTGGAGGGTTCGGTGACACAGATACGCAGTATTTT.

This clonotype was found many times. The V gene is TRBV20-1, the J gene TRBJ1-2; no firm D call. Trimming removed 6 bases from V and 0 bases from J, with 17 bases in between. CDR3 length: 15 amino acids. Germline CDR1 DFQATT, CDR2 SNEGSKA (reference sequence). The DNA for the CDR3 is TGCAGTGCAATCGAGCGACCGCGATCTAACTATGGCTACACCTTC. Encoded protein: CSAIERPRSNYGYTF.

The chain employs TRBV9 and TRBJ1-1; no clear D gene. The CDR3 spans 15 residues. V lost 0 bases to trimming and J lost 1 base, with 10 bases between them. Germline V gene sequence: CDR1 SGDLS, CDR2 YYNGEE. The DNA for the CDR3 is TGTGCCAGCAGCGTAGGGAGGAGTGGGAACACTGAAGCTTTCTTT. Its translation is CASSVGRSGNTEAFF.

The CDR3 spells CATGKGNYGYTF. The CDR3 DNA follows: TGTGCCACCGGAAAAGGGAACTATGGCTACACCTTC. V gene TRBV15 combines with J gene TRBJ1-2; unclear D gene. CDR1 LNHNV and CDR2 YYDKDF come from the germline V gene (reference sequence). V was trimmed by 8 bases and J by 2 bases, leaving 9 bases between them. The CDR3 spans 12 residues.

This clonotype came up many times. This chain joins TRBV5-6 and TRBJ2-2; weak D call: TRBD1 (5 bases). The V end was cut by 1 base, the J end by 5 bases, with 15 bases between. The CDR3 covers 16 residues. Looked up from germline, CDR1 is SGHDT and CDR2 is YYEEEE. The CDR3 DNA reads TGTGCCAGCAGCTTGCGACAGACTCTGGGGACCGGGGAGCTGTTTTTT. It specifies CASSLRQTLGTGELFF.

This clonotype was detected a few times. This rearrangement joins TRBV20-1 to TRBJ2-1; maybe TRBD2 (7 bases). The V gene lost 0 bases and the J gene lost 0 bases, with 12 bases spanning the gap. Germline-derived CDR1 and CDR2 are DFQATT and SNEGSKA (reference sequence). The CDR3 is 16 residues long. DNA for the CDR3: TGCAGTGCTAGAGATCGGAGGGGGGGCTCCTACAATGAGCAGTTCTTC. Translated: CSARDRRGGSYNEQFF.

This chain joins TRBV5-6 and TRBJ2-1, with D perhaps TRBD2 (7 bases). The CDR3 is made up of 15 amino acids. V was cut by 6 bases and J by 3 bases, with 16 bases left in between. The germline gives CDR1 SGHDT, CDR2 YYEEEE. This CDR3 is CASMGAGVYYNEQFF. In nucleotides, the CDR3 is TGTGCCAGCATGGGGGCGGGGGTCTACTACAATGAGCAGTTCTTC.

The gene calls are TRBV24-1 and TRBJ2-6, with 8 positions matching TRBD1. Trimming took 9 bases from V and 2 from J; bases not matched to a gene: 20. This CDR3 has 20 amino acids. Germline CDR1 KGHDR, CDR2 SFDVKD. The CDR3 DNA follows: TGTGCCACCGTCCTCGACCGGGACAGGCTCCCTGGGGCTGGGGCCAACGTCCTGACTTTC. Protein sequence: CATVLDRDRLPGAGANVLTF.

Ten or more counts support this clonotype. This chain joins TRBV20-1 and TRBJ2-7; TRBD1 matches at 9 bases. The CDR3 sequence is 15 residues long. The germline V gene has CDR1 DFQATT and CDR2 SNEGSKA (reference sequence). With 5 bases clipped from V and 4 bases from J, the junction kept 12 bases outside the gene matches. The CDR3 DNA follows: TGCAGTGCTCATTTGCCGGGACAGGGAGCGTACGAGCAGTACTTC. As protein: CSAHLPGQGAYEQYF.

This clonotype was counted many times. The rearrangement links TRBV18 to TRBJ2-1; D is possibly TRBD2 (5 bases). Trimming cost V 3 bases and J 9 bases, with 21 bases left between them. The CDR3 has 16 residues. The germline V gene encodes CDR1 KGHSH and CDR2 LQKENI. CDR3 protein: CASSPSSGSGIGEQFF. CDR3 DNA: TGTGCCAGCTCACCTTCCTCGGGGTCGGGGATAGGTGAGCAGTTCTTC.

This clonotype was seen a handful of times. The rearrangement links TRBV30 to TRBJ2-7, with 7 bases matching TRBD1. Looked up from germline, CDR1 is GTSNPN and CDR2 is SVGIG (reference sequence). Trimming took 3 bases from V and 6 from J; bases not matched to a gene: 5. The CDR3 runs to 12 residues. The CDR3 nucleotides read TGTGCCTGGAGAAGGGGGCTTGGCGAGCAGTACTTC. Its translation: CAWRRGLGEQYF. Variable domain in full (rest from reference TRBV30 and TRBJ2-7): SQTIHQWPATLVQPVGSPLSLECTVEGTSNPNLYWYRQAAGRGLQLLFYSVGIGQISSEVPQNLSASRPQDRQFILSSKKLLLSDSGFYLCAWRRGLGEQYFGPGTRLTVT.

This clonotype showed up many times. The chain employs TRBV5-1 and TRBJ2-5; 11 nucleotides align to TRBD1. J was trimmed by 2 bases and V by 3 bases; bases with no gene match: 6. Germline CDR1 reads SGHRS; CDR2 reads YFSETQ. This CDR3 has 16 residues. CDR3 nucleotides: TGCGCCAGCAGCTGGGGGGACAGGGGGTCTCAAGAGACCCAGTACTTC. Residues: CASSWGDRGSQETQYF.

There are a few counts of this clonotype. The gene calls are TRBV15 and TRBJ1-5; D is unresolved. CDR1 and CDR2 from the germline V gene are LNHNV and YYDKDF (reference sequence). The CDR3 extends over 14 amino acids. Trimming took 0 bases from V and 3 from J, leaving 6 bases between them. CDR3 residues: CATSRDFDNQPQHF. CDR3 DNA: TGTGCCACCAGCAGAGATTTTGACAATCAGCCCCAGCATTTT. The full variable domain, completed using reference TRBV15 and TRBJ1-5, is DAMVIQNPRYQVTQFGKPVTLSCSQTLNHNVMYWYQQKSSQAPKLLFHYYDKDFNNEADTPDNFQSRRPNTSFCFLDIRSPGLGDTAMYLCATSRDFDNQPQHFGDGTRLSIL.

This clonotype came up a few times. The chain links TRBV29-1 to TRBJ2-5; 13 nucleotides agree with TRBD2. The CDR3 has 18 residues. Germline lookup yields CDR1 SQVTM and CDR2 ANQGSEA. The CDR3 is CSARPPGLAGPRGETQYF. As DNA, the CDR3 is TGCAGTGCTAGGCCGCCGGGACTAGCGGGGCCCCGTGGAGAGACCCAGTACTTC.

This chain uses TRBV20-1 with TRBJ2-6, with D hard to call. The CDR3 consists of 15 residues. Trimming removed 6 bases from V and 4 bases from J, with 16 bases in between. Germline-derived CDR1 and CDR2 are DFQATT and SNEGSKA (reference sequence). This chain's CDR3 is CSAIVPPSGANVLTF. CDR3 bases: TGCAGTGCAATCGTCCCTCCCTCCGGGGCCAACGTCCTGACTTTC.

This clonotype was observed many times. The chain links TRBV5-1 to TRBJ1-2; D may be TRBD1 (6 bases). There are 14 residues in the CDR3. V lost 4 bases, J lost 8 bases, and 18 bases lay in between. Germline values: CDR1 SGHRS, CDR2 YFSETQ. CDR3 bases: TGCGCCAGCAGCCGCCCCGGGGGGCGTCTCGGCTACACCTTC. Encoded protein: CASSRPGGRLGYTF.

The rearrangement uses TRBV10-2 and TRBJ2-3, with D perhaps given as TRBD1 or TRBD2 (5 bases each). Trimming shortened V by 10 bases and J by 0 bases, and 23 bases separated the two germline ends. CDR3 length equals 17 residues. Germline CDR1 is WSHSY and CDR2 is SAAADI. The CDR3 bases are TGCGCCACCCGGTCCGCGATAGGGACCTCCAGCACAGATACGCAGTATTTT. Protein product: CATRSAIGTSSTDTQYF.

The rearrangement links TRBV18 to TRBJ1-4; the D gene is possibly TRBD1 (5 bases). Germline CDR1 and CDR2: KGHSH and LQKENI. The CDR3 is 17 residues long. The germline V and J ends were trimmed by 2 bases and 4 bases, with 17 bases remaining between them. CDR3 coding DNA: TGTGCCAGCTCACCAGGGGGAGGACCCACCCTTAATGAAAAACTGTTTTTT. As protein: CASSPGGGPTLNEKLFF.

This clonotype was counted ten times or more. The rearrangement links TRBV5-1 to TRBJ2-6; D not resolved. The germline V gene encodes CDR1 SGHRS and CDR2 YFSETQ. Trimming took 4 bases from V and 3 from J, leaving 11 bases between them. This CDR3 is 15 amino acids long. CDR3 region: CASSAPPDGANVLTF. The CDR3 DNA sequence: TGCGCCAGCAGCGCCCCTCCGGATGGGGCCAACGTCCTGACTTTC.

This clonotype showed up many times. The chain joins TRBV5-1 to TRBJ2-2, with unresolved D. Trimming removed 3 bases at V and 3 bases at J, with 6 bases between. The CDR3 consists of 13 residues. Per the germline V gene, CDR1 is SGHRS and CDR2 is YFSETQ. The CDR3 nucleotides read TGCGCCAGCAGCTATCAGGACACCGGGGAGCTGTTTTTT. It translates to CASSYQDTGELFF.

The gene calls are TRBV19 and TRBJ2-5; TRBD1 aligns across 8 bases. Germline CDR1 is LNHDA and CDR2 is SQIVND (reference sequence). The CDR3 loop spans 13 amino acids. Unmatched junction bases numbered 2, after V lost 3 bases and J lost 5 bases. Here the CDR3 DNA reads TGTGCCAGTAGTATCAGGGGGCGCGAGACCCAGTACTTC. Its protein product is CASSIRGRETQYF.

This clonotype was seen ten or more times. The chain recombines TRBV5-1 with TRBJ2-7; D remains ambiguous. V was pared by 0 bases and J by 0 bases, with 10 bases between. Looked up from germline, CDR1 is SGHRS and CDR2 is YFSETQ. The CDR3 loop spans 15 amino acids. The CDR3 here is CASSLGGFPSYEQYF. The CDR3 DNA follows: TGCGCCAGCAGCTTGGGAGGATTTCCCTCCTACGAGCAGTACTTC. The complete variable domain, with remaining parts taken from reference TRBV5-1 and TRBJ2-7, reads KAGVTQTPRYLIKTRGQQVTLSCSPISGHRSVSWYQQTPGQGLQFLFEYFSETQRNKGNFPGRFSGRQFSNSRSEMNVSTLELGDSALYLCASSLGGFPSYEQYFGPGTRLTVT.

This clonotype came up many times. The chain joins TRBV14 to TRBJ2-3; D tentatively reads TRBD1 or TRBD2 (5 bases each). Looked up from germline, CDR1 is SGHDN and CDR2 is FVKESK. The CDR3 totals 18 residues. V lost 0 bases, J lost 2 bases, and 18 bases lay in between. The CDR3 DNA reads as TGTGCCAGCAGCCAAGATAAGCCGGGACGGAGATCCACAGATACGCAGTATTTT. Amino acid sequence: CASSQDKPGRRSTDTQYF.

As to this clonotype: Since a much larger clone is just one base distant, this may be a read error. The J gene is TRBJ1-1, the V gene TRBV10-3, with D possibly TRBD1 on 6 matching bases. The V gene's germline CDR1 is ENHRY and CDR2 SYGVKD. CDR3 length equals 12 residues. The CDR3 DNA reads TGTGCCATCAGGGACAGCAACACTGGAGCTTTCTTT. Translation: CAIRDSNTGAFF.

This clonotype was counted at least ten times. The chain couples TRBV5-4 to TRBJ2-1; 7 bases line up with TRBD2. Trimming at V came to 6 bases and at J to 8 bases, leaving 5 bases not matched to a gene. Germline V gene sequence: CDR1 SGHNT, CDR2 YYREEE (reference sequence). The CDR3 consists of 12 residues. The DNA for the CDR3 is TGTGCCAGCACCGGGGGGTGGTATGAGCAGTTCTTC. Translated: CASTGGWYEQFF.

This clonotype was recorded a few times. The gene calls are TRBV19 and TRBJ2-2, with TRBD1 matching over 9 bases. The CDR3 spans 13 residues. The V and J ends lost 7 bases and 6 bases, in that order; junction bases with no gene match: 3. From germline, CDR1 is LNHDA and CDR2 SQIVND (reference sequence). The CDR3 DNA reads TGTGCCAGTACTGGACAGGGGTCCGGGGAGCTGTTTTTT. Residues: CASTGQGSGELFF. Full variable domain (rest looked up from reference TRBV19 and TRBJ2-2): DGGITQSPKYLFRKEGQNVTLSCEQNLNHDAMYWYRQDPGQGLRLIYYSQIVNDFQKGDIAEGYSVSREKKESFPLTVTSAQKNPTAFYLCASTGQGSGELFFGEGSRLTVL.

This clonotype has ten or more counts. The rearrangement uses TRBV5-1 and TRBJ2-2, with TRBD1 as a possible D gene (6 bases). The CDR3 is made up of 14 amino acids. The germline gives CDR1 SGHRS, CDR2 YFSETQ. V gave up 5 bases and J gave up 0 bases, with 8 bases separating them. DNA of the CDR3: TGCGCCAGCAGGGGGACATCGAACACCGGGGAGCTGTTTTTT. Its translation: CASRGTSNTGELFF.

This clonotype showed up many times. The rearrangement joins TRBV28 to TRBJ1-6; D is unresolved. The length of the CDR3 is 13 residues. In germline, CDR1 is MDHEN, CDR2 SYDVKM. The V and J ends lost 6 bases and 6 bases respectively, with 9 bases between them. CDR3 sequence reads: CASREASNSPLHF. The CDR3, as DNA: TGTGCCAGCAGGGAGGCATCTAATTCACCCCTCCACTTT.

This clonotype was seen repeatedly, ten times or more. J is TRBJ2-1 and V is TRBV9, with D possibly matching TRBD2 (7 bases). In germline, CDR1 is SGDLS, CDR2 YYNGEE. Trimming left V 1 base short and J 14 bases short, with 25 bases between. CDR3 length: 16 amino acids. The CDR3 DNA reads TGTGCCAGCAGCGTAAAGGTTACGGACAGCGGGGTGTTGGAGTTCTTC. As protein: CASSVKVTDSGVLEFF. The full variable domain, with the rest looked up from reference TRBV9 and TRBJ2-1, is DSGVTQTPKHLITATGQRVTLRCSPRSGDLSVYWYQQSLDQGLQFLIQYYNGEERAKGNILERFSAQQFPDLHSELNLSSLELGDSALYFCASSVKVTDSGVLEFFGPGTRLTVL.